The T cell receptor beta chain under discussion was sequenced for a study of CD8 T cells in ankylosing spondylitis. TCRdb redid the calling of the 5' RACE reads with MiXCR, one entry per CDR3 protein. The sample holds around 770,000 distinct CDR3 sequences, under 20% seen once. As concerns this clonotype: Its specificity is unknown.

General study findings and limits: In ankylosing spondylitis blood, a motif of roughly eight highly homologous TCR beta variants appeared characteristic.

The CDR3 spans 14 residues. Deletions cut 4 bases from V and 5 bases from J, with 14 bases between. Germline CDR1 is MGHRA and CDR2 is YSYEKL. The TCR comes from a male donor with ankylosing spondylitis. Sequencing used blood, either unsorted or a sorted T cell fraction (not recorded which). This chain uses TRBV4-1 with TRBJ2-5; D may correspond to TRBD1 or TRBD2 (7 bases each). Here the CDR3 DNA reads TGCGCCAGCAGCCCCCAGGGGGGGTATGAGACCCAGTACTTC. Amino acids: CASSPQGGYETQYF.